The 9 T cell receptor beta chains listed next were all sequenced from one sample in a study of HIV-infected patients and healthy controls. All unsorted peripheral T cells were captured because whole blood was used without fractionation. Reverse transcription used around 500 ng RNA and constant-region primers for alpha and beta. Separate chain-specific third strand synthesis with multiplexing indices produced the alpha and beta libraries. TCRdb fed the 5' RACE reads into MiXCR, producing one record per CDR3 protein. The sample holds about 3,300 distinct CDR3 sequences; less than 25% are singletons and the top ten take about 28%. The specimen comprised blood, sampled before antiretroviral therapy. These receptors all stem from an adult with HIV infection.

The CDR3 here is CSARDRGLAGYEQYF. The CDR3 DNA follows: TGCAGTGCTAGAGATCGAGGGCTAGCGGGCTACGAGCAGTACTTC. The V and J genes are TRBV20-1 and TRBJ2-7, with 8 bases identical to TRBD2. CDR3 length: 15 residues. The junction had 7 bases not matched to a gene; V was cut back by 0 bases and J by 3 bases. Germline CDR1 DFQATT, CDR2 SNEGSKA (reference sequence).

The chain uses TRBV2 and TRBJ1-2; TRBD1 matches 9 bases. The CDR3 loop spans 13 amino acids. Per the germline V gene, CDR1 is SNHLY and CDR2 is FYNNEI. V dropped 5 bases and J dropped 4; count of bases not matched to a gene: 2. CDR3 in DNA: TGTGCCAGCAGTCGACAGGGGGGCTATGGCTACACCTTC. Translation gives CASSRQGGYGYTF.

This clonotype is medium-sized by share. The chain combines TRBV4-3 with TRBJ2-3; 8 nucleotides align to TRBD2. The CDR3 length is 16 residues. Trimming took 1 base from V and 6 from J; bases not matched to a gene: 9. Per the germline V gene, CDR1 is LGHNA and CDR2 is YSLEER. CDR3 in DNA: TGCGCCAGCAGCCAAGCGATTAGCGGGGCTTTCGATACGCAGTATTTT. Translation: CASSQAISGAFDTQYF.

Within the sample, this clonotype is medium-sized. This sequence joins TRBV3-1 and TRBJ2-7; no firm D call. V lost 2 bases to trimming and J lost 7 bases, with 6 bases between them. Germline CDR1 and CDR2: LGHDT and YNNKEL (reference sequence). CDR3 size: 11 residues. In DNA form, the CDR3 reads TGTGCCAGCAGCCAAAACTATGAGCAGTACTTC. It yields the protein CASSQNYEQYF.

The chain joins TRBV7-6 to TRBJ2-1; possibly TRBD2 for D (7 bases). CDR1 is SGHVS, CDR2 FNYEAQ, per germline. This CDR3 has 15 amino acids. V lost 1 base and J 4 bases, leaving 11 bases between the germline ends. The CDR3 reads CASSLGGGVYNEQFF. CDR3 bases: TGTGCCAGCAGCTTAGGAGGGGGGGTTTACAATGAGCAGTTCTTC.

By share of the sample, this clonotype is medium-sized (0.01 to 0.1%). The J gene is TRBJ2-7, the V gene TRBV9; D possibly matches TRBD1 or TRBD2 (5 bases each). The CDR3 has 14 amino acids. CDR1 and CDR2 (germline): SGDLS, YYNGEE. V was shortened by 3 bases and J by 4 bases, with 14 bases between the two germline ends. The CDR3 is CASSAAWGSYEQYF. The CDR3 DNA reads as TGTGCCAGCAGCGCCGCATGGGGGAGTTACGAGCAGTACTTC.

There are a few counts of this clonotype. This sequence joins TRBV20-1 and TRBJ2-3, with 8 bases lining up with TRBD2. With 5 bases clipped from V and 6 bases from J, the junction kept 13 bases outside the gene matches. Germline V gives CDR1 DFQATT, CDR2 SNEGSKA (reference sequence). This CDR3 has 15 amino acids. DNA for the CDR3: TGCAGTGCTGGAGTAGCGGGGCGTGTGGGGGATACGCAGTATTTT. This codes for CSAGVAGRVGDTQYF.

This rearrangement joins TRBV9 to TRBJ2-1, with 13 bases aligning to TRBD2. The CDR3 sequence is 17 residues long. CDR1 and CDR2 (germline): SGDLS, YYNGEE. V was clipped by 4 bases and J by 4 bases; unmatched bases: 8. CDR3 nucleotide sequence: TGTGCCAGCAGCCCTCAAGGACTAGCGGGGGAATACAATGAGCAGTTCTTC. It is translated as CASSPQGLAGEYNEQFF.

The chain joins TRBV19 to TRBJ2-3; a possible D gene is TRBD1 (6 bases). CDR3 length: 15 amino acids. Germline values: CDR1 LNHDA, CDR2 SQIVND (reference sequence). The V end was cut by 7 bases, the J end by 5 bases, with 19 bases between. The CDR3 bases are TGTGCCAGTACCCAGACGCCAGGGGCCGGAGATACGCAGTATTTT. Translation gives CASTQTPGAGDTQYF.